The clone carrying this T cell receptor (beta chain) was found many times. Its antigen remains unknown. The data are from a study of regulatory T cells in long-lasting Graves disease. Time point denoted: newly diagnosed GD, antithyroid drugs for less than 3 months. With RNA extracted from PBMCs as input, the TCR library was made. With 2 bases removed from V and 2 bases from J, the gap between germline ends came to 7 bases. The CDR3 covers 14 residues. The germline V gene encodes CDR1 MNHEY and CDR2 SVGAGI. Arm-PCR with iRepertoire HTBI primers amplified the CDR3 regions for these TCR beta libraries. Via MiXCR, TCRdb re-called the multiplex PCR reads, giving one row per CDR3 protein. The table has 200,000 to 250,000 distinct CDR3 sequences, about 19% seen once. Whole-study findings and limits: The persistent group shared about 2,700 public clonotypes, more than the approximately 970 shared by new patients.

This same sample was also part of a study on T cells in Graves' hyperthyroidism and ophthalmopathy. Per that study: Patients were excluded because of uncontrolled infection, other autoimmune disease, pregnancy or lactation. Orbital computed tomography, thyroid ultrasound, serum thyroxine and TRAb, and clinical symptoms together informed the diagnoses.

The receptor comes from a woman aged 25 to 39 with Graves disease. The sample consisted of peripheral blood mononuclear cells (PBMCs), taken at new diagnosis, from a patient treated with antithyroid drugs. This rearrangement joins TRBV6-5 to TRBJ2-1, with a weak D call TRBD2 (5 bases). In DNA form, the CDR3 reads TGTGCCAGCAGTTACCGGGGTACCTACAATGAGCAGTTCTTC. Translating it yields CASSYRGTYNEQFF.